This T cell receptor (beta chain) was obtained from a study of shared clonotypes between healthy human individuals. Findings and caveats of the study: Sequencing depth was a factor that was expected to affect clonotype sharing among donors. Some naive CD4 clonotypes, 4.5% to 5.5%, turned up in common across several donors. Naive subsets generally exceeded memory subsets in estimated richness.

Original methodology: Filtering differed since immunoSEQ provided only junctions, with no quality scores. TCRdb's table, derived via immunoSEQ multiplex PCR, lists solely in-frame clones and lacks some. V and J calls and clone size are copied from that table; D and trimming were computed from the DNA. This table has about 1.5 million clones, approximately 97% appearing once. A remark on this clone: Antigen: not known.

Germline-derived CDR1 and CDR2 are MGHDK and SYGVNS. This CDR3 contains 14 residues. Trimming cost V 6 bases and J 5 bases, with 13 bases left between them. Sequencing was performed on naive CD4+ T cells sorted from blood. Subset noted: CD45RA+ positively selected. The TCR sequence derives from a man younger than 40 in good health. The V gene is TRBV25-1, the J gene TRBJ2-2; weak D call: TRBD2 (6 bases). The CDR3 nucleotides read TGTGCCAGCAGGAAACTAGCTGCGACCGGGGAGCTGTTTTTT. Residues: CASRKLAATGELFF.